The table lists the clone carrying this T cell receptor (beta chain) with a count of one. Sequenced by immunoSEQ multiplex PCR; TCRdb stores in-frame clones only, minus some. The repertoire holds 45,000 to 50,000 clones, with around nine tenths as singletons. This sample was included in a study of technical replicates of blood from a few donors. The CDR3 has 20 residues. Germline V gene lookup returns CDR1 MRHNA and CDR2 SNTAGT. The junction had 16 bases not matched to a gene; V was cut back by 0 bases and J by 3 bases. The sequenced material came from PBMCs. V is TRBV6-4 and J is TRBJ1-4; TRBD1 matches 7 bases. This receptor was taken from a human donor in good health. Some clones in this sample may be carry-over from other donors' samples. CDR3 DNA: TGTGCCAGCAGTGACTCTTTGTTGGTTAAACAGGGGACCTCTAATGAAAAACTGTTTTTT. Translation gives CASSDSLLVKQGTSNEKLFF.